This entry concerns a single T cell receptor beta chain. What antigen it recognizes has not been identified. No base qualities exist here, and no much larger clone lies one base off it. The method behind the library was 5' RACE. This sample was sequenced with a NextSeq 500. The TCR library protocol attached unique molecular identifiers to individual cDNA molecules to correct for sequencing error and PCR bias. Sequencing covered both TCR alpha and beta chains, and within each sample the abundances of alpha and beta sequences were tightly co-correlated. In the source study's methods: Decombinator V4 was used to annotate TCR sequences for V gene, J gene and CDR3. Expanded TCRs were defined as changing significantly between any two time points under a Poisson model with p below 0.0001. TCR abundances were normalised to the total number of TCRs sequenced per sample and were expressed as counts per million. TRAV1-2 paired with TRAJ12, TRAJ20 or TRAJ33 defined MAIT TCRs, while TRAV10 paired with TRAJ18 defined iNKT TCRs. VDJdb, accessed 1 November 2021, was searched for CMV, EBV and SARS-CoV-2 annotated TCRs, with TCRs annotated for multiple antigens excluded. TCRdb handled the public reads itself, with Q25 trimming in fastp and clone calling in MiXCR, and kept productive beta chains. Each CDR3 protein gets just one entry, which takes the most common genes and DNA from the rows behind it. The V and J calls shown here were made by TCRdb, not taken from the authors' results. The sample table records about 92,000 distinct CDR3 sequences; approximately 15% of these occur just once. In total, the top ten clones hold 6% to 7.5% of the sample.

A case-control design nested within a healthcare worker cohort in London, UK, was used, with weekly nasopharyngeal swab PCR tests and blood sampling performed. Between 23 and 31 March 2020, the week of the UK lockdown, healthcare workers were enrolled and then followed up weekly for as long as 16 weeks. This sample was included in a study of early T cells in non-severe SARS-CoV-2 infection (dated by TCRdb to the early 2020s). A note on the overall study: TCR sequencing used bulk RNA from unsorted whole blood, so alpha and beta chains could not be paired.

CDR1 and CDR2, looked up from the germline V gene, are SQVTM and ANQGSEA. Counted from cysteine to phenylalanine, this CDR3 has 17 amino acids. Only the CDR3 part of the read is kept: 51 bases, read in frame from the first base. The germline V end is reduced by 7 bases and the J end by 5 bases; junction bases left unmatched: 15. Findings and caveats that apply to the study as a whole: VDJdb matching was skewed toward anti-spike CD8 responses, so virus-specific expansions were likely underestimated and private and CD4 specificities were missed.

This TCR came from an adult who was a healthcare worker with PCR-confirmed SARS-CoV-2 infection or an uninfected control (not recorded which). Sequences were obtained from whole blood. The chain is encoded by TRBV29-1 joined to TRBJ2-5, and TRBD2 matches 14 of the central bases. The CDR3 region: CSAERPGLAGEVETQYF. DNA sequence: TGCAGCGCTGAGCGGCCGGGACTAGCGGGAGAGGTCGAGACCCAGTACTTC.